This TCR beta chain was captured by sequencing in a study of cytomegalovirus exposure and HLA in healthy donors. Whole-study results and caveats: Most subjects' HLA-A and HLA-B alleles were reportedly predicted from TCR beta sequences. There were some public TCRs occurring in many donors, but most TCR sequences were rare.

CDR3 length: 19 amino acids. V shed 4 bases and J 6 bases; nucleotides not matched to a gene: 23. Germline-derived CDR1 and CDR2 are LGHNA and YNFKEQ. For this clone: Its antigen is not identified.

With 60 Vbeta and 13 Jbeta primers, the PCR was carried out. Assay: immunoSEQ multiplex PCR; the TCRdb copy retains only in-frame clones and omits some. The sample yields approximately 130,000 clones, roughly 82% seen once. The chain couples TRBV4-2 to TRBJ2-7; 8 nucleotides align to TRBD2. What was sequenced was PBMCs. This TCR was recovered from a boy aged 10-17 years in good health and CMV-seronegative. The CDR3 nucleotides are TGTGCCAGCAGCCCGTCGGGGGGGCTAGCTAGACACGGTCCGCTCGAGCAGTACTTC. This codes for CASSPSGGLARHGPLEQYF.